This TCR beta chain was recovered during a study of OX40 agonist ivuxolimab in advanced cancers. Study-wide points: Some nonresponders likewise displayed low normalized T-cell clonal expansion. The authors did not determine the antigen specificity of the expanded peripheral T cells.

Only in-frame clones appear in the TCRdb table, and some are missing; sequencing was by immunoSEQ multiplex PCR. The data hold tens of thousands of clones, with over 85% observed a single time. Looked up from germline, CDR1 is MDHEN and CDR2 is SYDVKM. V lost 5 bases and J lost 7, with 8 bases in between. The CDR3 totals 11 residues. Turning to this clone: No antigen is known for it.

This chain uses TRBV28 with TRBJ1-2; D unresolved. Specimen: CD4+ or CD8+ T cells sorted from blood, collected in a trial of the OX40 agonist ivuxolimab. The receptor comes from an adult with an advanced solid tumor such as melanoma, head and neck, liver or kidney cancer. CDR3 DNA: TGTGCCAGCAGTAAATTCGGTGGCTACACCTTC. Its protein product is CASSKFGGYTF.